The text below deals with one TCR beta chain. The germline V gene encodes CDR1 LGHNT and CDR2 FRNRAP. Trimming cost V 1 base and J 7 bases, with 17 bases left between them. CDR3 length: 16 residues. The data stem from a study of blood T cell repertoires in COVID-19. Sequenced by immunoSEQ multiplex PCR; TCRdb stores in-frame clones only, minus some. The table includes around 60,000 clones, around 82% detected once. The source material was peripheral blood. The chain combines TRBV12-5 with TRBJ1-5; D ambiguous. The sequence was obtained from a man in his 60s with COVID-19, enrolled during active disease. The CDR3 sequence: CASGLDLLSRGQPQHF. Here the CDR3 DNA reads TGTGCTAGTGGTTTGGACTTACTATCGCGGGGACAGCCCCAGCATTTT.